The 18 T cell receptor beta chains reported below all come from one sample, sequenced in a study of a mutant IDH1 vaccine in newly diagnosed glioma. Their antigens remain unidentified. Time point: week 5, during vaccination. Alongside topical imiquimod, each dose of vaccine comprised 300 ug of mutant IDH1 20-mer peptide. The method was immunoSEQ multiplex PCR; TCRdb's version includes in-frame clones alone and lacks a portion of them. The sample shows 30,000 to 45,000 clones, approximately 89% of them seen only once. Sequenced material: PBMCs, taken from a glioma patient whose treatment included an IDH1 peptide vaccine. The receptor source for this set is a man between 45 and 60 years old with glioma.

Here the CDR3 DNA reads TGTGCCAGCAGTTCGTCGCGTAGGCGTTCTCAGCCCCAGCATTTT. Its translation: CASSSSRRRSQPQHF. This chain links TRBV28 with TRBJ1-5; D ambiguous. V was shortened by 4 bases and J by 6 bases, with 16 bases between the two germline ends. Germline V CDR1 and CDR2: MDHEN, SYDVKM. The CDR3 covers 15 residues.

This chain connects TRBV5-4 to TRBJ2-2, with 7 bases identical to TRBD2. The V gene end was trimmed by 4 bases and the J gene end by 4 bases; junction bases not matched to a gene: 10. The CDR3 covers 16 residues. From germline, CDR1 is SGHNT and CDR2 YYREEE (reference sequence). The CDR3 loop is CASSHASGSFTGELFF. CDR3 coding DNA: TGTGCCAGCAGCCACGCTAGCGGCTCCTTCACCGGGGAGCTGTTTTTT.

This sequence joins TRBV30 and TRBJ1-5; D call uncertain. The V gene's germline CDR1 is GTSNPN and CDR2 SVGIG (reference sequence). The V end was cut by 0 bases, the J end by 4 bases, with 7 bases between. The CDR3 length is 13 residues. The CDR3 coding sequence is TGTGCCTGGAGTGTAGGCTGGAATCAGCCCCAGCATTTT. Protein product: CAWSVGWNQPQHF.

V is TRBV12-5 and J is TRBJ2-5, with D perhaps TRBD1 (6 bases). CDR1 and CDR2 from the germline V gene are LGHNT and FRNRAP. The CDR3 consists of 14 residues. V was pared by 2 bases and J by 4 bases, with 11 bases between. The CDR3 bases are TGTGCTAGTGGTTTGTCAGGGGCCCGAGAGACCCAGTACTTC. As protein: CASGLSGARETQYF.

The V call is TRBV2, the J call TRBJ1-6; D is ambiguous. The germline gives CDR1 SNHLY, CDR2 FYNNEI. This CDR3 has 14 residues. V lost 3 bases and J 6 bases, leaving 9 bases between the germline ends. The CDR3 reads CASSDRAVNSPLHF. As DNA, the CDR3 is TGTGCCAGCAGTGATCGCGCTGTTAATTCACCCCTCCACTTT.

The chain recombines TRBV18 with TRBJ1-5; 11 bases match TRBD1. V gave up 6 bases and J gave up 6 bases; unmatched junction bases: 7. Germline V gene sequence: CDR1 KGHSH, CDR2 LQKENI. There are 15 residues in the CDR3. The CDR3: CASSLRTGGRQPQHF. For the CDR3, the DNA is TGTGCCAGCTCGCTACGGACAGGGGGCCGTCAGCCCCAGCATTTT.

J is TRBJ1-2 and V is TRBV9, with a weak D call TRBD1 (6 bases). The CDR3 contains 15 residues. CDR1 SGDLS and CDR2 YYNGEE come from the germline V gene. The V gene lost 3 bases and the J gene lost 3 bases, with 15 bases spanning the gap. CDR3 bases: TGTGCCAGCAGCGGGCCGAGGACAGCGGACTATGGCTACACCTTC. Translating gives CASSGPRTADYGYTF.

The V gene is TRBV7-2, the J gene TRBJ2-1; 11 bases line up with TRBD2. Germline CDR1 and CDR2: SGHTA and FQGNSA. The CDR3 has 15 residues. V lost 5 bases, J lost 9 bases, and 9 bases stayed unmatched. The CDR3 coding sequence is TGTGCCAGCAGCCCGACATCTAGCGGGGGGCTTGAGCAGTTCTTC. Its translation: CASSPTSSGGLEQFF.

This sequence joins TRBV5-1 and TRBJ2-1; TRBD2 matches at 11 bases. CDR3 length: 17 residues. V was clipped by 0 bases and J by 8 bases; unmatched bases: 10. CDR1 SGHRS and CDR2 YFSETQ come from the germline V gene. CDR3 bases: TGCGCCAGCAGCTTGGTGTTAGCGGGGGGGCCGGGGGATGAGCAGTTCTTC. Translation: CASSLVLAGGPGDEQFF.

J is TRBJ2-1 and V is TRBV19; TRBD1 matches at 9 bases. The length of the CDR3 is 17 residues. Per the germline V gene, CDR1 is LNHDA and CDR2 is SQIVND (reference sequence). V gave up 6 bases and J gave up 2 bases; unmatched junction bases: 11. CDR3 loop: CASSPTTNRGPYNEQFF. The CDR3 DNA reads TGTGCCAGTAGCCCTACTACTAACAGGGGGCCCTACAATGAGCAGTTCTTC.

The chain couples TRBV7-8 to TRBJ2-1; no clear D gene. With 2 bases removed from V and 0 bases from J, the gap between germline ends came to 5 bases. Germline V lookup: CDR1 SGHVS, CDR2 FQNEAQ. The CDR3 has 14 residues. CDR3 DNA sequence: TGTGCCAGCAGCTTAATGCTCTCCTACAATGAGCAGTTCTTC. Translation: CASSLMLSYNEQFF.

The chain uses TRBV28 and TRBJ2-7; possibly TRBD1 for D (6 bases). Per the germline V gene, CDR1 is MDHEN and CDR2 is SYDVKM. V was shortened by 8 bases and J by 4 bases, with 15 bases between the two germline ends. CDR3 length: 13 residues. CDR3 bases: TGTGCCAGCTATACCGGGACAAAGTACGAGCAGTACTTC. Protein: CASYTGTKYEQYF.

The chain uses TRBV6-1 and TRBJ2-7; 9 bases align to TRBD1. V dropped 5 bases and J dropped 3; count of bases not matched to a gene: 8. The CDR3 length is 15 residues. The germline gives CDR1 MNHNS, CDR2 SASEGT. The CDR3 sequence: CASSPYRDRVYEQYF. CDR3 bases: TGTGCCAGCAGTCCATACCGGGACAGGGTCTACGAGCAGTACTTC.

The chain uses TRBV2 and TRBJ1-3; D ambiguous. CDR1 is SNHLY, CDR2 FYNNEI, per germline. The CDR3 sequence is 14 residues long. The germline V and J ends were trimmed by 6 bases and 0 bases, with 9 bases remaining between them. The CDR3 here is CASSSYLSGNTIYF. As DNA, the CDR3 is TGTGCCAGCAGCAGCTACCTCTCTGGAAACACCATATATTTT.

The V call is TRBV7-8, the J call TRBJ1-1, with D perhaps TRBD1 (5 bases). The CDR3 spans 13 residues. Germline CDR1 is SGHVS and CDR2 is FQNEAQ. Trimming took off 2 bases at V and 1 base at J, with 5 bases between the two ends. CDR3 sequence: CASSLQGNTEAFF. The DNA of the CDR3 is TGTGCCAGCAGCTTACAGGGGAACACTGAAGCTTTCTTT.

The rearrangement links TRBV5-8 to TRBJ2-1, with 8 bases that match TRBD1. The CDR3 runs to 18 residues. Germline CDR1 reads SGHTS; CDR2 reads YDEGEE. The V and J ends lost 3 bases and 6 bases, in that order; junction bases with no gene match: 17. CDR3 sequence: CASSWGQVRASPGNEQFF. The CDR3, as DNA: TGTGCCAGCAGCTGGGGACAGGTACGGGCATCTCCGGGCAATGAGCAGTTCTTC.

J is TRBJ2-7 and V is TRBV7-6; 7 bases match TRBD1. Germline V gene sequence: CDR1 SGHVS, CDR2 FNYEAQ. This CDR3 is built from 14 residues. With V trimmed by 2 bases and J by 5 bases, 6 bases remained unmatched. The CDR3 spells CASSLYRGRDEQYF. The CDR3 coding sequence is TGTGCCAGCAGCTTATACAGGGGTCGCGACGAGCAGTACTTC.

This chain connects TRBV7-2 to TRBJ1-2; possible D gene TRBD1, 6 bases. Trimming stripped 7 bases from V and 4 bases from J, with 22 bases between. CDR3 length: 16 amino acids. Germline V lookup: CDR1 SGHTA, CDR2 FQGNSA. The CDR3 nucleotides are TGTGCCAGCACCGCACTCTCCTACAGGGACACCTATGGCTACACCTTC. Residues: CASTALSYRDTYGYTF.